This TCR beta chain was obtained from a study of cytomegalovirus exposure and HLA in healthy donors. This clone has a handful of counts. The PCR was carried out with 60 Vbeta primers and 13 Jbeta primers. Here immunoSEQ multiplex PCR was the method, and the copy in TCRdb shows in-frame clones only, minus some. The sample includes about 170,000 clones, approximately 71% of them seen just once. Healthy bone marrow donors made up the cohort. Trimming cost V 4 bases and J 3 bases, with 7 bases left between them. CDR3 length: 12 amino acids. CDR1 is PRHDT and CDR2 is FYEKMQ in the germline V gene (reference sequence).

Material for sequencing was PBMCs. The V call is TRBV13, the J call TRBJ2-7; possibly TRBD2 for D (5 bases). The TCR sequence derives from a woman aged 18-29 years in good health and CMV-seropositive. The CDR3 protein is CASSYRDYEQYF. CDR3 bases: TGTGCCAGCAGCTACCGGGACTACGAGCAGTACTTC.